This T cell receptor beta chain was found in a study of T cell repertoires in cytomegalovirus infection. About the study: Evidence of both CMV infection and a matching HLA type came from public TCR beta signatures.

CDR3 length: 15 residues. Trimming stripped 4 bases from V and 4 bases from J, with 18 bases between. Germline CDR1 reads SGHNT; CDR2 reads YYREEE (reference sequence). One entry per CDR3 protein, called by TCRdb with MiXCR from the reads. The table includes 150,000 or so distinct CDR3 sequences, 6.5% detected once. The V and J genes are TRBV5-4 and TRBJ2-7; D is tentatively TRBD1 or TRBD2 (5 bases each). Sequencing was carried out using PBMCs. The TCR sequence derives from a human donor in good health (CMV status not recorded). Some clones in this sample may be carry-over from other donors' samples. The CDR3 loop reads CASSPKPGTGYEQYF. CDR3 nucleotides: TGTGCCAGCAGCCCAAAACCCGGGACGGGTTACGAGCAGTACTTC. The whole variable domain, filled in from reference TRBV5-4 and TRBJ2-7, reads ETGVTQSPTHLIKTRGQQVTLRCSSQSGHNTVSWYQQALGQGPQFIFQYYREEENGRGNFPPRFSGLQFPNYSSELNVNALELDDSALYLCASSPKPGTGYEQYFGPGTRLTVT.